This TCR beta chain is from a study of tumor-infiltrating lymphocytes in primary liver carcinoma (dated by TCRdb to the late 2010s). Background for the entire study: About 5 patients with histopathologically diagnosed primary liver carcinoma underwent surgical resection in China between 2015 and March 2016. A total of some 35 specimens from 5 patients underwent TCRbeta repertoire sequencing, comprising around 25 tumor regions, 5 adjacent noncancerous liver tissues and 5 peripheral blood samples. TCRbeta repertoire sequencing, expression microarrays and whole-exome sequencing were combined in the study across five regions of each liver tumor, with adjacent normal tissue and blood also included. The tumors of the five patients were staged as T1-T3 N0M0, with maximum diameters ranging from about 4.2 to 10 cm. Roughly 3.65 to 7.13 million productive TCRbeta reads were obtained per sample, and no significant difference in read depth was found between tissue types. Technical replicate repertoires showed high reproducibility, with mean shared-clone rates approximately 0.89 and correlation coefficients above 0.95. Hepatocellular carcinoma (four) or combined HCC and intrahepatic cholangiocarcinoma (one) was present in the five patients, who were three men and two women aged 30 to 69 years.

Using a constant-region primer and ProtoScript II reverse transcriptase, TCRbeta-specific cDNA was reverse-transcribed from approximately 0.55 ug total RNA. TCRbeta libraries were built with three nested multiplex PCR rounds, a slightly modified ARM-PCR procedure. Multiplex TRBV1-TRBV30 forward primers and a Cbeta reverse primer were used in the first two PCR rounds, each of which was run for approximately 9 cycles. Sample barcodes and Illumina adapters were added in a final 25-cycle PCR using Deep VentR polymerase. Before sequencing, amplicons of 200-500 bp were gel-purified using a QIAquick gel extraction kit. An Illumina HiSeq 2500 was used to sequence the TCRbeta amplicons, generating 250-bp paired-end reads. The paper's processing steps were these. Quality trimming of reads was performed with Trimmomatic v0.33, and paired reads were merged with FLASH v1.2.11 so that full CDR3 sequences could be recovered. V, D and J germline segments were assigned to the rearranged TCRbeta sequences using MiGEC v1.2.1b. VDJtools v1.0.0 computed clonotype statistics and Shannon-Wiener diversity indices. Except for diversity analysis, only the 250 most abundant clonotypes of each sample were used in subsequent analyses to reduce sampling bias. TCRdb applied fastp at Q25 and MiXCR to the public reads, then kept only in-frame beta chains. Rows are combined by CDR3 protein, so each entry shows the most common genes and DNA. TCRdb, rather than the study authors, made the V and J calls. Counted in this sample were approximately 330,000 distinct CDR3 sequences; around 60% of them appeared once. The top ten constitute about 6.5% of the sample.

In the case of this clonotype: The antigen this receptor binds is unknown. One base away there is no much larger clone; base qualities are not given.

Study-wide findings and limitations: The top 250 clones accounted for a significantly greater share of the repertoire in tumors than in blood (p = 0.039). Consistent with antigen-driven expansion, pairs of tumor regions showed higher repertoire overlap (mean around 36%) than either tumor-adjacent pairs (around 17%) or tumor-blood pairs (roughly 15%). With just a handful of patients in the study, the authors point out that the findings should be validated in a larger study. Comparison of CD4+ and CD8+ T cell repertoires was precluded by the use of bulk unsorted samples. Only the TCR beta chain was sequenced, which likely underestimates true repertoire diversity because unpaired alpha chains were not captured.

In the germline V gene, CDR1 corresponds to SGHAT and CDR2 to FQNNGV. The junction shows trimming of 4 bases on V and 0 bases on J, plus 13 bases between the germline ends. Spanning cysteine to phenylalanine, the CDR3 consists of 15 amino acids. Of the read, only the CDR3 DNA is kept; its 45 bases are in frame from base 1. Blood RNA was extracted from unsorted whole blood using TRIzol reagent, and germline DNA was obtained with the DNeasy Blood & Tissue kit. Patients had chronic HBV infection and were treatment-naive at sampling. Before surgery, four milliliters of peripheral blood were collected into K2EDTA tubes.

In this chain, TRBV11-2 is recombined with TRBJ2-7; TRBD2 is a weak D gene call, 6 bases matching. This TCR was recovered from a man aged 35-49 years with primary liver carcinoma and hepatitis B virus infection. The sequenced sample was peripheral blood. Here the CDR3 is given as CASSSHSGCSYEQYF. The DNA sequence is TGTGCCAGCAGCTCCCATAGCGGTTGCTCCTACGAGCAGTACTTC. With the rest looked up from the reference TRBV11-2 and TRBJ2-7 genes rather than sequenced, the full variable domain is EAGVAQSPRYKIIEKRQSVAFWCNPISGHATLYWYQQILGQGPKLLIQFQNNGVVDDSQLPKDRFSAERLKGVDSTLKIQPAKLEDSAVYLCASSSHSGCSYEQYFGPGTRLTVT.